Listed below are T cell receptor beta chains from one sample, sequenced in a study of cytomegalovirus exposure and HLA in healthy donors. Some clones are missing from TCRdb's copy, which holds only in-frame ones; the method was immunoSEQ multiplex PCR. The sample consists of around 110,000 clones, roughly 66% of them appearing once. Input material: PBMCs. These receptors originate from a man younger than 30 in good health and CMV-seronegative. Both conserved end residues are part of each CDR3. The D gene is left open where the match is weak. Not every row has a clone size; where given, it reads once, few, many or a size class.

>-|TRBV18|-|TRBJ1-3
CASSPPFQGSGNTIYF
TGTGCCAGCTCACCACCGTTTCAGGGCTCCGGAAACACCATATATTTT
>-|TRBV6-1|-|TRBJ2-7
CASSWELGAGYEQYF
TGTGCCAGCAGTTGGGAGCTGGGAGCGGGCTACGAGCAGTACTTC
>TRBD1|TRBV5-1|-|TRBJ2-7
CASSLAGTAYEQYF
TGCGCCAGCAGCTTGGCAGGGACAGCTTACGAGCAGTACTTC
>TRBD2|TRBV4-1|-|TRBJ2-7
CASSRLPGLAVSYEQYF
TGCGCCAGCAGCCGGTTACCGGGACTAGCGGTATCCTACGAGCAGTACTTC
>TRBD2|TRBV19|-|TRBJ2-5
CASTSGGAQETQYF
TGTGCCAGTACCAGCGGGGGGGCCCAAGAGACCCAGTACTTC
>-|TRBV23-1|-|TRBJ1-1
CASTPSDREAFF
TGCGCCAGCACCCCGAGCGACAGGGAAGCTTTCTTT
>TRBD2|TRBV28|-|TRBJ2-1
CASSPFSGISYNEQFF
TGTGCCAGCAGTCCCTTTAGCGGGATCTCCTACAATGAGCAGTTCTTC
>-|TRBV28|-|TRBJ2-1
CASSRFRVSYNEQFF
TGTGCCAGCAGCCGATTTCGGGTCTCCTACAATGAGCAGTTCTTC
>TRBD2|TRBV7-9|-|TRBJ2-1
CASIIWRASGGGGQFF
TGTGCCAGCATCATCTGGAGGGCTAGCGGGGGTGGAGGGCAGTTCTTC
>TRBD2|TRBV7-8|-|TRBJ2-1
CASSIQLAGVPEQFF
TGTGCCAGCAGCATACAACTAGCGGGAGTACCTGAGCAGTTCTTC
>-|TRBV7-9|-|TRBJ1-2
CASSSPQGGYTF
TGTGCCAGCAGCTCCCCCCAGGGGGGCTACACCTTC
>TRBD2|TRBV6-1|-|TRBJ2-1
CASSEPRGLAGVNEQFF
TGTGCCAGCAGTGAACCGCGAGGACTAGCGGGGGTAAATGAGCAGTTCTTC
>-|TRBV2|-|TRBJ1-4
CASSSPGDGTTNEKLFF
TGTGCCAGCAGCTCGCCGGGAGATGGCACAACTAATGAAAAACTGTTTTTT
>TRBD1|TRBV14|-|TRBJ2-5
CASSRRRDRAQETQYF
TGTGCCAGCAGCCGGCGTAGGGACAGGGCCCAAGAGACCCAGTACTTC
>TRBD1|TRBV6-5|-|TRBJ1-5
CASSPGTGGSQPQHF
TGTGCCAGCAGTCCCGGGACAGGGGGCTCTCAGCCCCAGCATTTT
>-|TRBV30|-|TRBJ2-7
CAWSVGQRAYEQYF
TGTGCCTGGAGTGTAGGACAGAGGGCCTACGAGCAGTACTTC
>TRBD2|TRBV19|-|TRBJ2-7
CASSSRRELNF
TGTGCCAGTAGTAGTCGGCGGGAGTTGAACTTC
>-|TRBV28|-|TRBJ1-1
CASSLFVLSGTEAFF
TGTGCCAGCAGTTTATTTGTGCTTTCGGGGACTGAAGCTTTCTTT
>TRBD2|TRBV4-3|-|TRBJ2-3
CASSQEGLAGGRDTQYF
TGCGCCAGCAGCCAAGAAGGGCTAGCGGGAGGGCGGGATACGCAGTATTTT
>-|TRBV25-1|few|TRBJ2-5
CASSGGWPSRETQYF
TGTGCCAGCAGTGGAGGATGGCCCTCGAGGGAGACCCAGTACTTC
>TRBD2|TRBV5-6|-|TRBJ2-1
CASRLAGGDYNEQFF
TGTGCCAGCAGGTTAGCGGGGGGGGATTACAATGAGCAGTTCTTC
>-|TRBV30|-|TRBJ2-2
CAWSTGGVGTGELFF
TGTGCCTGGTCTACAGGGGGGGTAGGCACCGGGGAGCTGTTTTTT
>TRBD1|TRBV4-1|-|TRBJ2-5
CASSPRDRGSETQYF
TGCGCCAGCAGCCCCCGGGACAGGGGGTCGGAGACCCAGTACTTC
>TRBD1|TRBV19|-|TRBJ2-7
CASRQTGETYEQYF
TGTGCCAGTAGACAGACAGGGGAGACATACGAGCAGTACTTC
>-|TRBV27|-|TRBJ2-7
CASSPSGLAAYEQYF
TGTGCCAGCAGTCCAAGCGGACTCGCGGCCTACGAGCAGTACTTC
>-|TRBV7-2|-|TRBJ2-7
CASSLNRSPYEQYF
TGTGCCAGCAGCTTGAACAGGAGCCCCTACGAGCAGTACTTC
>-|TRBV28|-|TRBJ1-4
CASSQQGGKLFF
TGTGCCAGCAGTCAACAGGGTGGGAAACTGTTTTTT
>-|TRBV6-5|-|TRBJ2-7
CASSRGISYEQYF
TGTGCCAGCAGCCGAGGGATTTCCTACGAGCAGTACTTC
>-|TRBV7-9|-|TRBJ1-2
CASSSPVANYGYTF
TGTGCCAGCAGCTCCCCGGTAGCTAACTATGGCTACACCTTC
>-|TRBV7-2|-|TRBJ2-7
CASSLRPVRYEQYF
TGTGCCAGCAGCTTAAGACCCGTGAGGTACGAGCAGTACTTC
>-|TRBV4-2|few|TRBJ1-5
CASSQDLRGGVRPQHF
TGTGCCAGCAGCCAAGATCTTAGGGGGGGGGTGAGGCCCCAGCATTTT
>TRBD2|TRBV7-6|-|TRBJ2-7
CASSLLGGLAGGRGYEQYF
TGTGCCAGCAGCTTATTGGGTGGACTAGCGGGAGGTCGGGGATACGAGCAGTACTTC
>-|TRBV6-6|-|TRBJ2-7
CASSLFYEQYF
TGTGCCAGCAGCCTATTTTACGAGCAGTACTTC
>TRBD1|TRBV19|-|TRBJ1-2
CASSIGRGRGYGYTF
TGTGCCAGTAGTATAGGCAGGGGGCGAGGCTATGGCTACACCTTC
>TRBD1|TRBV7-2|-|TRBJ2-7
CASSLTGGYSYEQYF
TGTGCCAGCAGCTTGACAGGGGGCTACTCCTACGAGCAGTACTTC
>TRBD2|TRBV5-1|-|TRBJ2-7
CASSLTGGLYEQYF
TGCGCCAGCAGCTTAACGGGGGGGCTCTACGAGCAGTACTTC
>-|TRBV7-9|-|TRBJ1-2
CASSSGDYGYTF
TGTGCCAGCAGCTCGGGGGATTATGGCTACACCTTC
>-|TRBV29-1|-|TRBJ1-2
CSVEDVGGNGYTF
TGCAGCGTTGAAGATGTGGGGGGAAATGGCTACACCTTC
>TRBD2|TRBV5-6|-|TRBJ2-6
CASSLIGLAYSGANVLTF
TGTGCCAGCAGCTTGATCGGACTAGCGTACTCTGGGGCCAACGTCCTGACTTTC
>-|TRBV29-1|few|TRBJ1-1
CSVLQGWTEAFF
TGCAGCGTTCTTCAGGGTTGGACTGAAGCTTTCTTT
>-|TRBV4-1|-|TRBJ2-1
CASSQAPLDTSPRNEQFF
TGCGCCAGCAGCCAAGCCCCCTTGGACACCTCACCAAGGAATGAGCAGTTCTTC
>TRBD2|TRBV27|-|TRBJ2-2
CASSALAGGRGELFF
TGTGCCAGCAGTGCTCTAGCGGGAGGTCGTGGGGAGCTGTTTTTT
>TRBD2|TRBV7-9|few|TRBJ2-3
CASSTTSGSTDTQYF
TGTGCCAGCAGCACCACTAGCGGAAGCACAGATACGCAGTATTTT
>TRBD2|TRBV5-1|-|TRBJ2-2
CASSFSGEPTGELFF
TGCGCCAGCAGCTTTAGCGGGGAACCCACCGGGGAGCTGTTTTTT
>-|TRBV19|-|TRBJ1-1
CASSYYTEAFF
TGTGCCAGTAGCTACTACACTGAAGCTTTCTTT
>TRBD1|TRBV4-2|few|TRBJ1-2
CASSQSGTGGGYTF
TGTGCCAGCAGCCAAAGCGGGACAGGGGGTGGCTACACCTTC
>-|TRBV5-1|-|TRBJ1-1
CASSLALTGSAEAFF
TGCGCCAGCAGCTTGGCCTTAACAGGGTCAGCCGAAGCTTTCTTT
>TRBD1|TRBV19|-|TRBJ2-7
CATARDRQYEQYF
TGTGCCACGGCCCGGGACAGGCAGTACGAGCAGTACTTC
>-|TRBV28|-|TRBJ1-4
CASSFSGFYEKLFF
TGTGCCAGCAGTTTTTCGGGGTTTTACGAAAAACTGTTTTTT
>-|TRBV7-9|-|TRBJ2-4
CASGQSNSVGIQYF
TGTGCCAGCGGACAGTCAAACTCCGTGGGCATTCAGTACTTC
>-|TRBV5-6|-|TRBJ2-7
CASSLDPSRGEQYF
TGTGCCAGCAGTTTGGACCCTAGCCGGGGCGAGCAGTACTTC
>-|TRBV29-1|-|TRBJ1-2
CSVARDTDYGYTF
TGCAGCGTTGCGAGAGACACGGACTATGGCTACACCTTC
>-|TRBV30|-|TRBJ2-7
CAWSTGLSYEQYF
TGTGCCTGGAGTACAGGCCTCTCCTACGAGCAGTACTTC
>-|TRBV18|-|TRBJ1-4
CASSRTATNEKLFF
TGTGCCAGCTCACGGACAGCAACTAATGAAAAACTGTTTTTT
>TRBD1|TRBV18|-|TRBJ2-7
CASSPRQGDEQYF
TGTGCCAGCTCCCCGCGGCAGGGGGACGAGCAGTACTTC
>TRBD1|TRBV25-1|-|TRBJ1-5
CASSAHRGGQPQHF
TGTGCCAGCAGTGCCCACAGGGGAGGACAGCCCCAGCATTTT
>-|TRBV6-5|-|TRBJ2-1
CASTLRGGINEQFF
TGTGCCAGCACCCTCAGGGGCGGTATCAATGAGCAGTTCTTC